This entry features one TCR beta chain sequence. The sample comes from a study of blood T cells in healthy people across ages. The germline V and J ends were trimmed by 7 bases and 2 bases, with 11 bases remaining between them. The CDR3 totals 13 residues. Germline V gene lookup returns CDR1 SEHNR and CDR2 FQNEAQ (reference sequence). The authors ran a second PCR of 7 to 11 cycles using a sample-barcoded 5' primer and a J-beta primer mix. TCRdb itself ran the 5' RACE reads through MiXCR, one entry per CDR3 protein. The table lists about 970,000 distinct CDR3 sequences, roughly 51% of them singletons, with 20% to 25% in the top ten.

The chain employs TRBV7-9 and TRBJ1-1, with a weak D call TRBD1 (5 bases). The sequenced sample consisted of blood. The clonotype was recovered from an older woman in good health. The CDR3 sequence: CASTFDRNTEAFF. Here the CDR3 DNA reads TGTGCCAGCACTTTCGACAGAAACACTGAAGCTTTCTTT.